This T cell receptor (beta chain) was profiled in a study of regulatory T cells in long-lasting Graves disease. Investigators prepared the TCR beta libraries by applying iRepertoire HTBI primers and Arm-PCR of CDR3 regions. TCRdb re-analysed the multiplex PCR reads in MiXCR, keeping a single row per CDR3 protein. Of a few hundred thousand distinct CDR3 sequences in the sample, roughly 21% were seen once. Time point noted: persistent/refractory GD, antithyroid drugs over 5 years with positive TRAb. PBMCs were the source of the RNA used for TCR sequencing. The CDR3 has 15 amino acids. V lost 6 bases to trimming and J lost 6 bases; unmatched junction nucleotides: 9. Germline lookup yields CDR1 LNHDA and CDR2 SQIVND (reference sequence). Ten or more counts support this clonotype.

Sequences were derived from peripheral blood mononuclear cells (PBMCs), sampled when the disease was refractory, from a patient treated with antithyroid drugs. The V call is TRBV19, the J call TRBJ1-4; 8 nucleotides align to TRBD1. This clonotype was sampled from a female donor with Graves disease. The CDR3 DNA is TGTGCCAGTAGCGACCGCGGGACAGGCCATGAAAAACTGTTTTTT. Residues: CASSDRGTGHEKLFF. Variable domain in full (rest from reference TRBV19 and TRBJ1-4): DGGITQSPKYLFRKEGQNVTLSCEQNLNHDAMYWYRQDPGQGLRLIYYSQIVNDFQKGDIAEGYSVSREKKESFPLTVTSAQKNPTAFYLCASSDRGTGHEKLFFGSGTQLSVL.